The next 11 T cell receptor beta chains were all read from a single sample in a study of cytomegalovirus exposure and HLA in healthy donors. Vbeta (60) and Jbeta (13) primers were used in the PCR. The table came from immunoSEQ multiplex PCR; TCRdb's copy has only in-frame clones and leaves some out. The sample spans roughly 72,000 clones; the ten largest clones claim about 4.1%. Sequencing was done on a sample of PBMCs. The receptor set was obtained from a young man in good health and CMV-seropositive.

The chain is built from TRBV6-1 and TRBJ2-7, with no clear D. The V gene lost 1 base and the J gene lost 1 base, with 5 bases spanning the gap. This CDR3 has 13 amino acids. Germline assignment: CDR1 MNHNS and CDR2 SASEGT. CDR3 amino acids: CASSEGRSYEQYF. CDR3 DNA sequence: TGTGCCAGCAGTGAAGGGCGGTCCTACGAGCAGTACTTC.

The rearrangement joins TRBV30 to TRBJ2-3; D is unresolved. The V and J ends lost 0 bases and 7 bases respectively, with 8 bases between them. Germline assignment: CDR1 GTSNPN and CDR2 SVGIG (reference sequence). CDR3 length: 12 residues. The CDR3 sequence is CAWSVASHTQYF. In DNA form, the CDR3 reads TGTGCCTGGAGTGTAGCATCTCATACGCAGTATTTT. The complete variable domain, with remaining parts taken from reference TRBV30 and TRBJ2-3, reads SQTIHQWPATLVQPVGSPLSLECTVEGTSNPNLYWYRQAAGRGLQLLFYSVGIGQISSEVPQNLSASRPQDRQFILSSKKLLLSDSGFYLCAWSVASHTQYFGPGTRLTVL.

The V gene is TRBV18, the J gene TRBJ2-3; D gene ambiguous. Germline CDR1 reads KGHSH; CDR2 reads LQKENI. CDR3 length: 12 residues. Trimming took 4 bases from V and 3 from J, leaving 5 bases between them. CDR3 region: CASSLQTDTQYF. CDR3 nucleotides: TGTGCCAGCTCACTTCAGACAGATACGCAGTATTTT.

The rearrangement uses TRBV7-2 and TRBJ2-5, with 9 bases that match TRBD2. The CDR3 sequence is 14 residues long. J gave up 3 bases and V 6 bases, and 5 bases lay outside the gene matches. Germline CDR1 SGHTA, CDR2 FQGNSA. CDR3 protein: CASSPSGAKETQYF. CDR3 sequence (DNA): TGTGCCAGCAGTCCTAGCGGGGCAAAAGAGACCCAGTACTTC.

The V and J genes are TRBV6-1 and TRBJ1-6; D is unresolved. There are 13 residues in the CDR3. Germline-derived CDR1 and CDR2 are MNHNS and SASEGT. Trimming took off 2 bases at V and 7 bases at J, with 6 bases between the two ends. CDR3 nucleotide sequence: TGTGCCAGCAGTGAATGGCTGAATTCACCCCTCCACTTT. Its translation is CASSEWLNSPLHF.

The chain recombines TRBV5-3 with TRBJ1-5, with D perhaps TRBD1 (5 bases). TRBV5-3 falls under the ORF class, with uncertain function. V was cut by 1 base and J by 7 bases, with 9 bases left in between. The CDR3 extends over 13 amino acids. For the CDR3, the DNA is TGTGCCAGAAGCTTGAGGGGAGGGCAGCCCCAGCATTTT. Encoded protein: CARSLRGGQPQHF.

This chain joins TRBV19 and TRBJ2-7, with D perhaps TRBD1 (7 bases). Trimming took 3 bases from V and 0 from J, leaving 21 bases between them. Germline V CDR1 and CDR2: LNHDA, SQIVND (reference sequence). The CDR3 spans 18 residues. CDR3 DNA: TGTGCCAGTAGTATTCGGGCGGAGGGGGCTTACCCCTCCTACGAGCAGTACTTC. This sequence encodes CASSIRAEGAYPSYEQYF.

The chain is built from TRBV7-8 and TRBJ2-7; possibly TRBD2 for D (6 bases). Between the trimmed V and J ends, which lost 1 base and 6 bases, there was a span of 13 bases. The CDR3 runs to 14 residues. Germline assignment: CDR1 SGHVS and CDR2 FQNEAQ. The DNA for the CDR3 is TGTGCCAGCAGCTTAGGGGGGACTCTCAGCGAGCAGTACTTC. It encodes CASSLGGTLSEQYF.

In DNA, the CDR3 is TGTGCCAGTAGTAAGGACAGCGGGGAGCTGTTTTTT. As protein: CASSKDSGELFF. The chain recombines TRBV19 with TRBJ2-2; tentatively, D is TRBD1 (6 bases). The CDR3 extends over 12 amino acids. The germline V gene has CDR1 LNHDA and CDR2 SQIVND (reference sequence). With 4 bases removed from V and 7 bases from J, the gap between germline ends came to 7 bases.

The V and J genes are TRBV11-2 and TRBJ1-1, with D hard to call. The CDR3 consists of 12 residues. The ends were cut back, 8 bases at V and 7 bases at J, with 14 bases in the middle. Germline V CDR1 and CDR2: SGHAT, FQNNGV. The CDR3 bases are TGTGCCAGCTCCAGCGCACGGATTGAAGCTTTCTTT. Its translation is CASSSARIEAFF.

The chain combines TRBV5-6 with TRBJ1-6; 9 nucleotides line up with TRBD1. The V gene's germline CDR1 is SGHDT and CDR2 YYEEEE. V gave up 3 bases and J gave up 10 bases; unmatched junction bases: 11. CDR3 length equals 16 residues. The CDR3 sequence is CASSSQQTGGSSPLHF. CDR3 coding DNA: TGTGCCAGCAGCTCACAGCAGACAGGGGGGTCGTCACCCCTCCACTTT.